A selection of T cell receptor beta chains follows, all from one sample in a study of tumor-infiltrating lymphocytes in localized non-small cell lung cancer. The assay was immunoSEQ multiplex PCR, and TCRdb's table has in-frame clones only and misses some. The table records about 23,000 clones, approximately 70% of them present only once. The specimen sequenced was lung tumor tissue. The receptors here all came from a human donor with non-small cell lung cancer. Both conserved end residues are part of each CDR3. D genes are given only for firm matches. The size field is filled for only some rows; it gives once, few, many or a size class.

d_gene	abundance	v_gene	j_gene	CDR3aa	CDR3nt
NA	NA	TRBV9	TRBJ2-3	CASSVDSSTDTQYF	TGTGCCAGCAGCGTAGACTCTAGCACAGATACGCAGTATTTT
NA	NA	TRBV29-1	TRBJ1-2	CSAGSGSYYGYTF	TGCAGCGCCGGATCAGGGAGCTACTATGGCTACACCTTC
NA	few	TRBV19	TRBJ1-2	CASTGSTGYTF	TGTGCCAGTACAGGGAGTACTGGCTACACCTTC
NA	NA	TRBV7-2	TRBJ2-1	CASSLWRDEQFF	TGTGCCAGCAGCTTATGGCGGGATGAGCAGTTCTTC
NA	NA	TRBV5-5	TRBJ1-5	CASSPTPFVYSNQPQHF	TGTGCCAGCAGCCCCACACCCTTTGTCTATAGCAATCAGCCCCAGCATTTT
NA	NA	TRBV4-3	TRBJ1-6	CASSQGPGEVRSPLHF	TGCGCCAGCAGCCAAGGGCCGGGGGAGGTTCGATCACCCCTCCACTTT
TRBD1	once	TRBV30	TRBJ1-3	CAWSGQGGNTIYF	TGTGCCTGGAGCGGACAGGGAGGAAACACCATATATTTT
TRBD1	NA	TRBV19	TRBJ1-2	CASFDDRGGGYTF	TGTGCCAGTTTCGACGACAGGGGAGGCGGCTACACCTTC
TRBD2	once	TRBV6-5	TRBJ2-3	CASGLSGGAGDTQYF	TGTGCCAGCGGGTTGAGCGGGGGGGCTGGAGATACGCAGTATTTT
TRBD2	NA	TRBV11-2	TRBJ2-1	CASSLSSGGAREQFF	TGTGCCAGCAGCTTGTCCTCCGGGGGGGCACGTGAGCAGTTCTTC
NA	once	TRBV7-8	TRBJ1-2	CASSLESMWGADGYTF	TGTGCCAGCAGCTTAGAGTCTATGTGGGGGGCGGACGGCTACACCTTC
NA	NA	TRBV30	TRBJ2-2	CAWSVRPGELFF	TGTGCCTGGAGTGTACGGCCCGGGGAGCTGTTTTTT
NA	NA	TRBV11-2	TRBJ1-1	CASNTGGGKNTEAFF	TGTGCCAGCAACACTGGGGGGGGAAAGAACACTGAAGCTTTCTTT
NA	NA	TRBV7-6	TRBJ1-6	CASSVMSDSPLHF	TGTGCCAGCAGCGTAATGAGTGATTCACCCCTCCACTTT
NA	NA	TRBV11-3	TRBJ2-3	CASSLESGTSHTDTQYF	TGTGCCAGCAGCTTAGAAAGCGGAACTAGCCACACAGATACGCAGTATTTT
NA	NA	TRBV5-1	TRBJ2-6	CASNRVSGANVLTF	TGCGCCAGCAACCGGGTCTCTGGGGCCAACGTCCTGACTTTC
NA	NA	TRBV11-3	TRBJ1-1	CASSFAPLVAPEAFF	TGTGCCAGCAGCTTCGCCCCTTTAGTCGCCCCTGAAGCTTTCTTT
NA	NA	TRBV11-3	TRBJ2-3	CASSQTTDTQYF	TGTGCCAGCAGCCAGACCACAGATACGCAGTATTTT
TRBD2	NA	TRBV7-3	TRBJ2-1	CASSPARGGLYNEQFF	TGTGCCAGCAGCCCCGCCCGCGGGGGGCTCTACAATGAGCAGTTCTTC
NA	NA	TRBV9	TRBJ2-1	CASSELQQNEQFF	TGTGCCAGCAGCGAACTACAGCAAAATGAGCAGTTCTTC
NA	NA	TRBV5-4	TRBJ1-1	CASSLDGLNTEAFF	TGTGCCAGCAGCTTGGACGGATTGAACACTGAAGCTTTCTTT
NA	NA	TRBV14	TRBJ2-3	CASSLSVDTQYF	TGTGCCAGCAGCCTGAGTGTTGATACGCAGTATTTT
TRBD1	few	TRBV6-6	TRBJ1-2	CASSYSGDSYGYTF	TGTGCCAGCAGTTACTCGGGGGACAGCTATGGCTACACCTTC
NA	NA	TRBV19	TRBJ1-1	CASSITRNTEAFF	TGTGCCAGTAGTATAACGAGGAACACTGAAGCTTTCTTT